Following are 19 T cell receptor beta chains from one sample sequenced in a study of T cells in Graves' hyperthyroidism and ophthalmopathy. Researchers amplified the TCR beta CDR3 regions from RNA transcripts. RT-PCR in the first round (using the HTBI primer set) targeted the TCR CDR3. MiXCR, applied by TCRdb to the multiplex PCR reads, yields one record per CDR3 protein. The table has approximately 400,000 distinct CDR3 sequences, approximately 13% seen once. Sample: blood. These receptors originate from a woman aged 55 to 70 with Graves' hyperthyroidism.

This clonotype occurred many times. The CDR3 DNA reads TGTGCCACCAGTGACACGGGAGGATCAGATACGCAGTATTTT. Translation: CATSDTGGSDTQYF. This sequence joins TRBV24-1 and TRBJ2-3; the match to TRBD2 covers 7 bases. The CDR3 loop spans 14 amino acids. The germline CDR1 and CDR2 sequences are KGHDR and SFDVKD. J lost 4 bases, V lost 4 bases, and 4 bases had no gene match.

This clonotype has at least ten counts. The chain has TRBV7-3 and TRBJ1-6, with 10 bases lining up with TRBD1. Germline CDR1 and CDR2: SGHTA and FQGTGA. The CDR3 has 17 amino acids. The ends lost 5 bases at V and 9 bases at J; junction bases unmatched: 13. The CDR3 sequence: CASSLIAGTGVGSPLHF. CDR3 in DNA: TGTGCCAGCAGCCTCATCGCTGGGACAGGGGTGGGTTCACCCCTCCACTTT.

The V gene is TRBV5-1, the J gene TRBJ1-5, with TRBD1 as a possible D gene (5 bases). This CDR3 is 14 amino acids long. Trimming removed 4 bases from V and 4 bases from J, with 12 bases in between. CDR1 is SGHRS, CDR2 YFSETQ, per germline. Here the CDR3 reads CASSAGTENQPQHF. The CDR3 nucleotides are TGCGCCAGCAGCGCGGGGACTGAGAATCAGCCCCAGCATTTT.

The V and J genes are TRBV7-9 and TRBJ2-7; D possibly uses TRBD1 or TRBD2 (5 bases each). In germline, CDR1 is SEHNR, CDR2 FQNEAQ (reference sequence). V dropped 4 bases and J dropped 2 bases, with 15 bases sitting between them. The CDR3 loop spans 15 amino acids. The chain's CDR3 is CASSSIGTATYEQYF. The CDR3 DNA reads as TGTGCCAGCAGCTCCATCGGGACGGCTACCTACGAGCAGTACTTC.

This clonotype occurred many times. This chain links TRBV3-1 with TRBJ2-7; 8 nucleotides align to TRBD1. Germline values: CDR1 LGHDT, CDR2 YNNKEL (reference sequence). The V and J ends lost 1 base and 5 bases, in that order; junction bases with no gene match: 4. The CDR3 loop spans 14 amino acids. The CDR3 DNA follows: TGTGCCAGCAGCCAAGGGGAGACAGGGGACGAGCAGTACTTC. Protein: CASSQGETGDEQYF.

This clonotype was counted many times. The chain has TRBV5-1 and TRBJ2-7; 10 bases line up with TRBD1. Germline assignment: CDR1 SGHRS and CDR2 YFSETQ. The junction had 4 bases not matched to a gene; V was cut back by 4 bases and J by 3 bases. CDR3 size: 14 residues. DNA for the CDR3: TGCGCCAGCAGCGGACAGGGGGGCCACTACGAGCAGTACTTC. It codes for CASSGQGGHYEQYF.

Here the CDR3 reads CASSPPSRLNTGELFF. The CDR3 coding sequence is TGTGCCAGCTCACCACCATCTAGATTGAACACCGGGGAGCTGTTTTTT. This chain links TRBV18 with TRBJ2-2; no clear D. Between the trimmed V and J ends, which lost 0 bases and 1 base, there was a span of 9 bases. This CDR3 comprises 16 residues. The V gene's germline CDR1 is KGHSH and CDR2 LQKENI.

This clonotype showed up many times. The chain carries TRBV5-1 and TRBJ2-1; 8 bases match TRBD1. The CDR3 extends over 15 amino acids. The V and J ends lost 4 bases and 0 bases, in that order; junction bases with no gene match: 3. Germline V gene lookup returns CDR1 SGHRS and CDR2 YFSETQ. CDR3 nucleotide sequence: TGCGCCAGCAGCGGGCAGGGGGCCTCCTACAATGAGCAGTTCTTC. Translation gives CASSGQGASYNEQFF.

This clonotype has at least ten counts. J is TRBJ1-4 and V is TRBV12-3 or TRBV12-4; D is uncertain. The CDR3 length is 12 residues. V lost 6 bases and J lost 7, with 9 bases in between. DNA of the CDR3: TGTGCCAGCAGCTATACAGCTGAAAAACTGTTTTTT. Protein sequence: CASSYTAEKLFF.

This clonotype has at least ten counts. The CDR3 DNA follows: TGTGCCAGCAGCCAGATACCCTACGAGCAGTACTTC. This translates into CASSQIPYEQYF. This sequence joins TRBV3-1 and TRBJ2-7; no clear D gene. The ends were cut back, 3 bases at V and 2 bases at J, with 5 bases in the middle. In germline, CDR1 is LGHDT, CDR2 YNNKEL (reference sequence). This CDR3 region has 12 residues.

Many counts were recorded for this clonotype. The chain links TRBV6-1 to TRBJ1-1, with D uncertain. The germline V gene has CDR1 MNHNS and CDR2 SASEGT. This CDR3 spans 13 amino acids. V lost 8 bases, J lost 3 bases, and 13 bases lay in between. The CDR3 DNA sequence: TGTGCCAGCGGTGTACACCACTACACTGAAGCTTTCTTT. Its translation is CASGVHHYTEAFF.

This clonotype was seen ten or more times. The chain joins TRBV30 to TRBJ2-4; tentative D call: TRBD1 (6 bases). Trimming cost V 3 bases and J 1 base, with 13 bases left between them. Germline lookup yields CDR1 GTSNPN and CDR2 SVGIG (reference sequence). The CDR3 runs 15 residues. The DNA for the CDR3 is TGTGCCTGGAGCGGGACAAGGGGGGCCAAAAACATTCAGTACTTC. It yields the protein CAWSGTRGAKNIQYF.

In its sample, this clonotype was seen a few times. The rearrangement uses TRBV18 and TRBJ1-1; 9 bases line up with TRBD1. The CDR3 is 17 amino acids. The V and J ends lost 4 bases and 0 bases, in that order; junction bases with no gene match: 9. Germline CDR1 reads KGHSH; CDR2 reads LQKENI. The CDR3 reads CASSHSGQGGLNTEAFF. DNA of the CDR3: TGTGCCAGCTCACACTCGGGACAGGGCGGATTGAACACTGAAGCTTTCTTT.

This clonotype was picked up many times. The chain employs TRBV7-9 and TRBJ2-7; D may be TRBD1 or TRBD2 (5 bases each). The V and J ends lost 9 bases and 2 bases respectively, with 14 bases between them. The CDR3 totals 13 residues. CDR1 is SEHNR, CDR2 FQNEAQ, per germline (reference sequence). The CDR3 DNA is TGTGCCAGTAAACGGGACGGAGCCTACGAGCAGTACTTC. This encodes CASKRDGAYEQYF. Full variable domain (outside the CDR3, taken from reference TRBV7-9 and TRBJ2-7): DTGVSQNPRHKITKRGQNVTFRCDPISEHNRLYWYRQTLGQGPEFLTYFQNEAQLEKSRLLSDRFSAERPKGSFSTLEIQRTEQGDSAMYLCASKRDGAYEQYFGPGTRLTVT.

This clonotype occurred a few times. The CDR3 DNA follows: TGTGCCAGTAGCCAGACAGGGTCCACCGGGGAGCTGTTTTTT. Its protein product is CASSQTGSTGELFF. The rearrangement joins TRBV19 to TRBJ2-2, with 7 bases that match TRBD1. There are 14 residues in the CDR3. Germline assignment: CDR1 LNHDA and CDR2 SQIVND (reference sequence). The J segment lost 4 bases and the V segment lost 6 bases, leaving 5 bases of the junction unmatched.

As for this clonotype: One junction end does not reproduce the germline sequence, and a read error may be involved. The rearrangement joins TRBV5-6 to TRBJ1-5; D possibly corresponds to TRBD1 (5 bases). Germline CDR1 SGHDT, CDR2 YYEEEE. The CDR3 contains 16 residues. DNA of the CDR3: TGTGCCAGCAGCTCCTATGGGACCATAAGCAATCCGCCCCAGCATTTT. Its protein product is CASSSYGTISNPPQHF.

In this sample, this clonotype turned up many times. The chain recombines TRBV6-9 with TRBJ1-4; tentative D call: TRBD1 (5 bases). CDR1 and CDR2 (germline): MNHGY, SVAAGI. The CDR3 spans 15 residues. The V end was cut by 4 bases, the J end by 2 bases, with 11 bases between. In nucleotides, the CDR3 is TGTGCCAGCAGTTTGCGGGGGGGGACTAATGAAAAACTGTTTTTT. The encoded protein is CASSLRGGTNEKLFF.

This clonotype came up many times. The V call is TRBV11-2, the J call TRBJ2-7; D unclear. CDR3 length equals 13 residues. CDR1 and CDR2 from the germline V gene are SGHAT and FQNNGV. The ends were cut back, 0 bases at V and 2 bases at J, with 5 bases in the middle. CDR3 in DNA: TGTGCCAGCAGCTTAGAGGCCACCTACGAGCAGTACTTC. Translation gives CASSLEATYEQYF.

This chain uses TRBV10-3 with TRBJ2-3, with D unclear. V lost 4 bases, J lost 4 bases, and 12 bases lay in between. This CDR3 comprises 14 residues. Germline V gene lookup returns CDR1 ENHRY and CDR2 SYGVKD. This CDR3 is CAISGNSSPDTQYF. CDR3 DNA: TGTGCCATCAGTGGGAACAGCAGTCCAGATACGCAGTATTTT.